The 19 T cell receptor beta chains given below trace back to one sample, sequenced in a study of blood T cell repertoires in COVID-19. Produced via immunoSEQ multiplex PCR; TCRdb's table is partial and in-frame only. The sample has 350,000 to 450,000 clones, about nine tenths seen once. The sequenced sample was PBMCs or T cells enriched from blood (not recorded which). The source is a woman younger than 45 who had recovered from COVID-19.

This chain uses TRBV7-2 with TRBJ1-2; 8 nucleotides line up with TRBD1. The CDR3 has 16 residues. The ends lost 1 base at V and 7 bases at J; junction bases unmatched: 11. CDR1 is SGHTA and CDR2 is FQGNSA in the germline V gene. CDR3 nucleotide sequence: TGTGCCAGCAGCTTAGTCCGGACAGGGAGTTTAATTGGCTACACCTTC. Translating it yields CASSLVRTGSLIGYTF.

The gene calls are TRBV19 and TRBJ1-5, with no clear D. The V gene lost 5 bases and the J gene lost 3 bases, with 11 bases spanning the gap. This CDR3 is 14 amino acids long. Germline-derived CDR1 and CDR2 are LNHDA and SQIVND (reference sequence). This CDR3 reads CASSRGFSNQPQHF. The CDR3, as DNA: TGTGCCAGTAGTCGCGGTTTCTCCAATCAGCCCCAGCATTTT.

The chain uses TRBV7-2 and TRBJ2-7; 8 nucleotides agree with TRBD1. The CDR3 length is 14 residues. Trimming at V came to 3 bases and at J to 5 bases, leaving 6 bases not matched to a gene. Looked up from germline, CDR1 is SGHTA and CDR2 is FQGNSA. The CDR3 DNA is TGTGCCAGCAGCTTGGGGACAGGATGGAACGAGCAGTACTTC. Its protein is CASSLGTGWNEQYF.

The J gene is TRBJ1-1, the V gene TRBV12-3 or TRBV12-4; 8 bases are shared with TRBD1. The CDR3 has 13 residues. The ends lost 10 bases at V and 3 bases at J; junction bases unmatched: 7. In DNA, the CDR3 is TGTGCCATCACGGACAGGGCAGACACTGAAGCTTTCTTT. It yields the protein CAITDRADTEAFF.

The chain is built from TRBV14 and TRBJ2-1; D call uncertain. The CDR3 spans 15 residues. V gave up 5 bases and J gave up 6 bases, with 17 bases separating them. Per the germline V gene, CDR1 is SGHDN and CDR2 is FVKESK. The CDR3 DNA reads TGTGCCAGCAGCGAGATTATGCGAACTCTCAATGAGCAGTTCTTC. Translating it yields CASSEIMRTLNEQFF.

This clone was found a few times. The gene calls are TRBV4-1 and TRBJ2-1; D perhaps matches TRBD2 (6 bases). The CDR3 totals 15 residues. Per the germline V gene, CDR1 is MGHRA and CDR2 is YSYEKL. The V and J ends lost 4 bases and 0 bases respectively, with 10 bases between them. The CDR3 reads CASSPSASSYNEQFF. Here the CDR3 DNA reads TGCGCCAGCAGCCCTAGCGCGAGCTCCTACAATGAGCAGTTCTTC.

The gene calls are TRBV7-3 and TRBJ2-1; 12 positions match TRBD2. The CDR3 extends over 18 amino acids. The J segment lost 12 bases and the V segment lost 1 base, leaving 16 bases of the junction unmatched. Germline CDR1 and CDR2: SGHTA and FQGTGA. CDR3 coding DNA: TGTGCCAGCAGCTTAAAGGGGAGTTCGGGACTAGCGGGCGTGAGGCAGTTCTTC. This translates into CASSLKGSSGLAGVRQFF.

This sequence joins TRBV18 and TRBJ2-7; D is perhaps TRBD2 (6 bases). Germline assignment: CDR1 KGHSH and CDR2 LQKENI. V was trimmed by 0 bases and J by 1 base, leaving 10 bases between them. This CDR3 is built from 15 residues. The CDR3 region is CASSPPTRGSYEQYF. The CDR3 nucleotides are TGTGCCAGCTCACCACCGACCCGGGGGTCCTACGAGCAGTACTTC.

V is TRBV7-9 and J is TRBJ2-5, with 7 bases that match TRBD1. The J segment lost 1 base and the V segment lost 3 bases, leaving 5 bases of the junction unmatched. This CDR3 region has 15 residues. CDR1 is SEHNR and CDR2 is FQNEAQ in the germline V gene (reference sequence). The CDR3 sequence is CASSFGQASQETQYF. The CDR3 nucleotides are TGTGCCAGCAGCTTCGGACAGGCCTCCCAAGAGACCCAGTACTTC.

Only one count was recorded for this clone. The chain links TRBV5-8 to TRBJ1-1; D gene uncertain. The germline V gene encodes CDR1 SGHTS and CDR2 YDEGEE. This CDR3 has 13 residues. V was pared by 5 bases and J by 4 bases, with 12 bases between. In DNA, the CDR3 is TGTGCCAGCAGACAGTGGGCGGGCACTGAAGCTTTCTTT. This encodes CASRQWAGTEAFF.

The genes are TRBV7-9 and TRBJ2-5, with 14 bases matching TRBD2. Germline V gene sequence: CDR1 SEHNR, CDR2 FQNEAQ (reference sequence). CDR3 length equals 16 residues. J was trimmed by 4 bases and V by 5 bases; bases with no gene match: 6. DNA for the CDR3: TGTGCCAGCAGCCCAGGGACTAGCGGGGGAGGAGAGACCCAGTACTTC. Encoded protein: CASSPGTSGGGETQYF. Variable domain in full (rest from reference TRBV7-9 and TRBJ2-5): DTGVSQNPRHKITKRGQNVTFRCDPISEHNRLYWYRQTLGQGPEFLTYFQNEAQLEKSRLLSDRFSAERPKGSFSTLEIQRTEQGDSAMYLCASSPGTSGGGETQYFGPGTRLLVL.

This rearrangement joins TRBV30 to TRBJ2-7; the D gene is possibly TRBD1 (5 bases). This CDR3 is built from 13 residues. CDR1 is GTSNPN and CDR2 is SVGIG in the germline V gene (reference sequence). V lost 0 bases to trimming and J lost 7 bases, with 13 bases between them. CDR3: CAWSVRPQGEQYF. In DNA, the CDR3 is TGTGCCTGGAGTGTAAGGCCCCAGGGAGAGCAGTACTTC. Full variable domain (outside the CDR3, taken from reference TRBV30 and TRBJ2-7): SQTIHQWPATLVQPVGSPLSLECTVEGTSNPNLYWYRQAAGRGLQLLFYSVGIGQISSEVPQNLSASRPQDRQFILSSKKLLLSDSGFYLCAWSVRPQGEQYFGPGTRLTVT.

The CDR3 here is CASGLGLSGSSGANVLTF. The CDR3 region has the DNA TGTGCTAGTGGTTTGGGGCTTAGCGGGAGCTCTGGGGCCAACGTCCTGACTTTC. The J gene is TRBJ2-6, the V gene TRBV12-5; TRBD2 aligns across 9 bases. With 1 base clipped from V and 0 bases from J, the junction kept 4 bases outside the gene matches. The CDR3 contains 18 residues. Germline V gene sequence: CDR1 LGHNT, CDR2 FRNRAP.

The chain carries TRBV19 and TRBJ2-1, with D tentatively TRBD1 (5 bases). This CDR3 is 13 amino acids long. Germline-derived CDR1 and CDR2 are LNHDA and SQIVND (reference sequence). V was clipped by 7 bases and J by 1 base, with 8 bases between them. The CDR3 DNA sequence: TGTGCCAGTAACACAGGTTCCTACAATGAGCAGTTCTTC. It is translated as CASNTGSYNEQFF.

Details on this clone: At the DNA level, this CDR3 is encoded by other sequences in the same sample as well. The genes are TRBV13 and TRBJ2-7, with D unresolved. V gave up 5 bases and J gave up 0 bases, with 5 bases separating them. This CDR3 is built from 12 residues. Germline values: CDR1 PRHDT, CDR2 FYEKMQ (reference sequence). Written as DNA, the CDR3 is TGTGCCAGCAGCCTCAGCTCCTACGAGCAGTACTTC. Translated, it gives CASSLSSYEQYF.

This sequence joins TRBV28 and TRBJ2-7; 15 positions match TRBD2. Germline CDR1 is MDHEN and CDR2 is SYDVKM. This CDR3 is built from 17 residues. Trimming took 1 base from V and 4 from J; bases not matched to a gene: 5. The CDR3 nucleotides read TGTGCCAGCAGTTTATTTCTTGGGACTAGCGGGAGGTACGAGCAGTACTTC. It encodes CASSLFLGTSGRYEQYF.

The chain employs TRBV5-1 and TRBJ1-5; no reliable D call. Trimming took off 3 bases at V and 9 bases at J, with 4 bases between the two ends. The V gene's germline CDR1 is SGHRS and CDR2 YFSETQ. The length of the CDR3 is 10 residues. The CDR3 loop is CASSCMPQHF. The CDR3 DNA follows: TGCGCCAGCAGCTGTATGCCCCAGCATTTT.

This clone appeared a single time. The chain links TRBV27 to TRBJ2-3; 9 bases line up with TRBD2. This CDR3 region has 16 residues. From germline, CDR1 is MNHEY and CDR2 SMNVEV (reference sequence). J lost 6 bases, V lost 2 bases, and 9 bases had no gene match. CDR3 protein: CASSLGASGVADTQYF. As DNA, the CDR3 is TGTGCCAGCAGTTTAGGTGCTAGCGGGGTTGCGGATACGCAGTATTTT.

This chain connects TRBV28 to TRBJ1-2; 9 bases agree with TRBD1. Losses at the gene ends were 5 bases for V and 5 bases for J; bases not matched to a gene: 9. This CDR3 is built from 15 residues. Germline V gene lookup returns CDR1 MDHEN and CDR2 SYDVKM. The CDR3 DNA reads as TGTGCCAGCAGTGCCCCAACAGGGGGCTTTTATGGCTACACCTTC. Its translation: CASSAPTGGFYGYTF.